A single T cell receptor beta chain is shown here with its context. What it recognizes is unknown. CDR1 and CDR2 from the germline V gene are SGHRS and YFSETQ. The V gene end was trimmed by 2 bases and the J gene end by 0 bases; junction bases not matched to a gene: 6. CDR3 size: 17 residues. This sample was taken from a study of Ad26.COV2.S vaccination and SARS-CoV-2 variants. Study background: The donor was enrolled in the Ad26.COV2.S arm of the COV1001 trial. Recipients of Ad26.COV2.S got it intramuscularly, once or twice 56 days apart.

Sample treatment: around 19 received Ad26.COV2.S at low or high dose, single or two shots; a few received placebo; per-sample allocation not given. On day 63 after the first injection, vaccine and placebo recipients gave samples. This person who donated was an adult of 18-55 years in Boston. The method was immunoSEQ multiplex PCR; TCRdb's version includes in-frame clones alone and lacks a portion of them. The sample contains around 500,000 clones, 80% to 90% of which appear only once. Findings and caveats of the study: Spike-specific TCR breadth was greater after Ad26.COV2.S than placebo.

The J gene is TRBJ2-1, the V gene TRBV5-1; 9 bases map to TRBD2. The TCR sequence derives from a person between 18 and 60 years old who received the Ad26.COV2.S COVID-19 vaccine or a placebo. The material sequenced was peripheral blood, taken in a trial of Ad26.COV2.S vaccine versus placebo. The CDR3 protein is CASSFKTSGASYNEQFF. The CDR3 DNA sequence: TGCGCCAGCAGCTTCAAGACTAGCGGTGCCTCCTACAATGAGCAGTTCTTC.